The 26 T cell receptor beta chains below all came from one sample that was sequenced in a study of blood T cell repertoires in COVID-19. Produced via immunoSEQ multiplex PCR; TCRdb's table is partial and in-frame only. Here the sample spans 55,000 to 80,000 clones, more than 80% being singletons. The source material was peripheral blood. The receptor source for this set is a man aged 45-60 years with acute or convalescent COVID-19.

CDR3 DNA: TGTGCCAGCAGTTACGAGACTAGCGGGAGGAGGGGTGAGCAGTTCTTC. Its translation: CASSYETSGRRGEQFF. The V call is TRBV28, the J call TRBJ2-1; 13 bases are a match to TRBD2. From germline, CDR1 is MDHEN and CDR2 SYDVKM. CDR3 length: 16 residues. V lost 4 bases to trimming and J lost 9 bases; unmatched junction nucleotides: 9.

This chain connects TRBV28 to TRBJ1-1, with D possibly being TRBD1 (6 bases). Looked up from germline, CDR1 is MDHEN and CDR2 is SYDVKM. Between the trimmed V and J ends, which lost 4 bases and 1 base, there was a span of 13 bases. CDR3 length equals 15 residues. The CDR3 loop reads CASSSPTGWNTEAFF. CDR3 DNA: TGTGCCAGCAGTTCCCCTACAGGGTGGAACACTGAAGCTTTCTTT.

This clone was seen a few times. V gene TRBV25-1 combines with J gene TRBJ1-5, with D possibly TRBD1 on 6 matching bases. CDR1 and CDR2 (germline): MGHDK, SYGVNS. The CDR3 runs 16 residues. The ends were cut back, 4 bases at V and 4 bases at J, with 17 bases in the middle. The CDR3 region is CASSVQDSPSNQPQHF. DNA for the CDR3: TGTGCCAGCAGTGTTCAGGACAGCCCATCGAATCAGCCCCAGCATTTT.

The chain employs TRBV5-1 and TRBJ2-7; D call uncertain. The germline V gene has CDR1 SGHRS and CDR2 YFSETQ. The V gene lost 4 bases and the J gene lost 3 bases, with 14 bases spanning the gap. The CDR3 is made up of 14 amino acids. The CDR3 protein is CASSEVVGSYEQYF. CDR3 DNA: TGCGCCAGCAGCGAAGTAGTTGGTAGCTACGAGCAGTACTTC. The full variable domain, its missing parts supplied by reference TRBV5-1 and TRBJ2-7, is KAGVTQTPRYLIKTRGQQVTLSCSPISGHRSVSWYQQTPGQGLQFLFEYFSETQRNKGNFPGRFSGRQFSNSRSEMNVSTLELGDSALYLCASSEVVGSYEQYFGPGTRLTVT.

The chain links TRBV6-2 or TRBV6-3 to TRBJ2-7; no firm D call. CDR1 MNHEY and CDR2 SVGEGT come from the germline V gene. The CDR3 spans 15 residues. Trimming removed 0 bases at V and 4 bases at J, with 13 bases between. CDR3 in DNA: TGTGCCAGCAGTTACTCGATTGACTTTCCATACGAGCAGTACGTC. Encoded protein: CASSYSIDFPYEQYV.

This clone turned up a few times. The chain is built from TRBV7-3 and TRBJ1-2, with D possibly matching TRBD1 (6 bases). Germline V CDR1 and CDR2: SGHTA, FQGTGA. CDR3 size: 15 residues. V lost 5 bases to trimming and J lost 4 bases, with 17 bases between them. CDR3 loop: CASSPQGGYSYGYTF. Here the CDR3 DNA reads TGTGCCAGCAGCCCACAAGGGGGATACAGCTATGGCTACACCTTC.

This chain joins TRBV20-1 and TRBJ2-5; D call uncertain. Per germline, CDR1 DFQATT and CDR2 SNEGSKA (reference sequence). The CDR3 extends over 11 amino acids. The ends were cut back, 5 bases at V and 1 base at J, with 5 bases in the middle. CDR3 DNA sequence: TGCAGTGCTCACTTCCAAGAGACCCAGTACTTC. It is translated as CSAHFQETQYF.

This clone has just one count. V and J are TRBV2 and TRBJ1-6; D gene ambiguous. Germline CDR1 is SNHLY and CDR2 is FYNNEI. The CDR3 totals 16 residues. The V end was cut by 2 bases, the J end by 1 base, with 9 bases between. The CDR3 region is CASSELGSSYNSPLHF. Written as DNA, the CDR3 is TGTGCCAGCAGTGAACTCGGTTCATCCTATAATTCACCCCTCCACTTT.

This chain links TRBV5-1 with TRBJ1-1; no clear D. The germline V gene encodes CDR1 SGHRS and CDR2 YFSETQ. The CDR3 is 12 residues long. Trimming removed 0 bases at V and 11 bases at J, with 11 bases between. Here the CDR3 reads CASSLDPGEAFF. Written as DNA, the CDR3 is TGCGCCAGCAGCTTGGACCCTGGTGAGGCTTTCTTT.

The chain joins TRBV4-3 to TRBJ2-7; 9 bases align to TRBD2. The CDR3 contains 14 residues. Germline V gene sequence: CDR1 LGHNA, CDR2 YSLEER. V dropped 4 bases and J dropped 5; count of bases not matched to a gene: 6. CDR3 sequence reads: CASSRGLAGDEQYF. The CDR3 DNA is TGCGCCAGCAGCCGGGGACTAGCTGGCGACGAGCAGTACTTC.

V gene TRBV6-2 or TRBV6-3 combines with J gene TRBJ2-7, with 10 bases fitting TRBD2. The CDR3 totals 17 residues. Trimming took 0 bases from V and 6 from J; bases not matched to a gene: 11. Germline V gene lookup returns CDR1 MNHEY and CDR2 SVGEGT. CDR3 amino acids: CASSYSMVASGSSEQYF. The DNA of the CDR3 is TGTGCCAGCAGTTACTCAATGGTGGCTAGCGGGAGCTCCGAGCAGTACTTC.

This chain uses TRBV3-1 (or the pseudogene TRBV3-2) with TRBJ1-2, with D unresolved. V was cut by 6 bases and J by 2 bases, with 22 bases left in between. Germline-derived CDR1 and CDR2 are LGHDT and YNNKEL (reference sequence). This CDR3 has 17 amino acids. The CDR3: CASRQWTHDGVNYGYTF. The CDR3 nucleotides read TGTGCCAGCAGGCAATGGACTCACGACGGAGTAAACTATGGCTACACCTTC.

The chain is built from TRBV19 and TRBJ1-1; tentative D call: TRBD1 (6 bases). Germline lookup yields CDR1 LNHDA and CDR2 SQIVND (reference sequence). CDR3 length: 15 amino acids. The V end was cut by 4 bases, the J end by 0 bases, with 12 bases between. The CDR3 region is CASSSFRGLNTEAFF. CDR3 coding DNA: TGTGCCAGTAGTAGTTTCAGGGGCCTGAACACTGAAGCTTTCTTT.

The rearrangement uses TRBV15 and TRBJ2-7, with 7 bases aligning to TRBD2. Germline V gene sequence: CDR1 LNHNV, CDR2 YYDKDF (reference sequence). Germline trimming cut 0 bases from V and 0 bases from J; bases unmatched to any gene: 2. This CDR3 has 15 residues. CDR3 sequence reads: CATSRELAASYEQYF. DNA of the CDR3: TGTGCCACCAGCAGAGAGCTAGCGGCCTCCTACGAGCAGTACTTC.

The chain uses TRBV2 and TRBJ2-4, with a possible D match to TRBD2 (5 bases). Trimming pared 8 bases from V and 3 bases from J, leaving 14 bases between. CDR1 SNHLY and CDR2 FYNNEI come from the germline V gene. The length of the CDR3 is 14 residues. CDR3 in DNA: TGTGCCAGCGTCGTGGGAGAGGGCAAAAACATTCAGTACTTC. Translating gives CASVVGEGKNIQYF.

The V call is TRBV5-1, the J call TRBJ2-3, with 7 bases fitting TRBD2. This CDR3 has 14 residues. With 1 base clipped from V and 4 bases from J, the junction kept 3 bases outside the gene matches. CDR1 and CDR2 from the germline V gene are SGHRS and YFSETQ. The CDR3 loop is CASSLRGSADTQYF. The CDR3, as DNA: TGCGCCAGCAGCTTGCGCGGGAGTGCAGATACGCAGTATTTT.

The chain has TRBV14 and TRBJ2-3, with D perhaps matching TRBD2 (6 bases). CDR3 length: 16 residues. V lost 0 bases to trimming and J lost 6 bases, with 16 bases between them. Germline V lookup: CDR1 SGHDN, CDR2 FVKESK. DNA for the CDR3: TGTGCCAGCAGCCAAGATATGCGGGACCTGGGGGATACGCAGTATTTT. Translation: CASSQDMRDLGDTQYF. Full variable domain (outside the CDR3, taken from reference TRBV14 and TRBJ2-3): EAGVTQFPSHSVIEKGQTVTLRCDPISGHDNLYWYRRVMGKEIKFLLHFVKESKQDESGMPNNRFLAERTGGTYSTLKVQPAELEDSGVYFCASSQDMRDLGDTQYFGPGTRLTVL.

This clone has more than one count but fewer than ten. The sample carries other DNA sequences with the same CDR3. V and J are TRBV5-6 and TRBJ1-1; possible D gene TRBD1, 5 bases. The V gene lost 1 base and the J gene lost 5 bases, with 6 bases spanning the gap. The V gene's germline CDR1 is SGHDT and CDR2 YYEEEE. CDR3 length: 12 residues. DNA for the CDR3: TGTGCCAGCAGCTTGCGGGGGACTGAAGCTTTCTTT. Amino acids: CASSLRGTEAFF.

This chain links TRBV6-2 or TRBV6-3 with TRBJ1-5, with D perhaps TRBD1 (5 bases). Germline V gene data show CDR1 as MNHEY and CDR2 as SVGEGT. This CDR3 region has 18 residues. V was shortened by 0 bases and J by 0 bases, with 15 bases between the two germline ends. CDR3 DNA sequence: TGTGCCAGCAGTTACTCGTTCATCCAGGGAATTAGCAATCAGCCCCAGCATTTT. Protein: CASSYSFIQGISNQPQHF.

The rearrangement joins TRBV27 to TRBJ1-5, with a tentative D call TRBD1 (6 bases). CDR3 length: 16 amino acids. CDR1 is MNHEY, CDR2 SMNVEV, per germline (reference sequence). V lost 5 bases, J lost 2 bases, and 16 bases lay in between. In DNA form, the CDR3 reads TGTGCCAGCAGTCCCCAGGGGAAGATTGGCAATCAGCCCCAGCATTTT. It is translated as CASSPQGKIGNQPQHF.

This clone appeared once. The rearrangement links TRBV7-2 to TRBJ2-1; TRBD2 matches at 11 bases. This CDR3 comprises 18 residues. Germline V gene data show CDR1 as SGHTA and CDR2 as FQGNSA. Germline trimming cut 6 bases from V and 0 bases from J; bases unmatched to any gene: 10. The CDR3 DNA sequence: TGTGCCAGCAGATCGACTAGCGGGGTTCTTAGCTCCTACAATGAGCAGTTCTTC. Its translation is CASRSTSGVLSSYNEQFF. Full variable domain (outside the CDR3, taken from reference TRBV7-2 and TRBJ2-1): GAGVSQSPSNKVTEKGKDVELRCDPISGHTALYWYRQSLGQGLEFLIYFQGNSAPDKSGLPSDRFSAERTGGSVSTLTIQRTQQEDSAVYLCASRSTSGVLSSYNEQFFGPGTRLTVL.

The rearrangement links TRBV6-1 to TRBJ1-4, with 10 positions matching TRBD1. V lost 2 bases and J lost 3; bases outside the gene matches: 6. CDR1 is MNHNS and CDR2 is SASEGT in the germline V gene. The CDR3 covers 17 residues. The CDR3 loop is CASSEPGTGVSNEKLFF. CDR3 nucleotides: TGTGCCAGCAGTGAACCCGGGACAGGGGTGTCTAATGAAAAACTGTTTTTT.

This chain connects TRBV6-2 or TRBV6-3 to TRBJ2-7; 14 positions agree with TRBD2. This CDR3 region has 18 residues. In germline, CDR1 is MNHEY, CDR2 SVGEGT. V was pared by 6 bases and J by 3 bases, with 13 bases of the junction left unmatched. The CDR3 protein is CASSNPPGLAGAFYEQYV. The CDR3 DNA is TGTGCCAGCAGCAACCCTCCGGGACTAGCGGGAGCTTTCTACGAGCAGTACGTC.

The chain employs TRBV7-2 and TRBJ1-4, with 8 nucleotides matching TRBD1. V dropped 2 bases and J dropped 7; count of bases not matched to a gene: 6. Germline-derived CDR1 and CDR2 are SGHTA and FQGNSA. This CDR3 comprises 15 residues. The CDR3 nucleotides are TGTGCCAGCAGCTTACAGGGGGCCTCTGTTGAAAAACTGTTTTTT. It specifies CASSLQGASVEKLFF. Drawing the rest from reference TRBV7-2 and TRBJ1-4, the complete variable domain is GAGVSQSPSNKVTEKGKDVELRCDPISGHTALYWYRQSLGQGLEFLIYFQGNSAPDKSGLPSDRFSAERTGGSVSTLTIQRTQQEDSAVYLCASSLQGASVEKLFFGSGTQLSVL.

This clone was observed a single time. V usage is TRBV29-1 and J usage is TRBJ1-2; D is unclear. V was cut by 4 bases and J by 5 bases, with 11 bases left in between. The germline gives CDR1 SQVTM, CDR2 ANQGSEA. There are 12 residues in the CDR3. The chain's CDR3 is CSVGAADYGYTF. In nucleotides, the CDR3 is TGCAGCGTTGGGGCAGCGGATTATGGCTACACCTTC.

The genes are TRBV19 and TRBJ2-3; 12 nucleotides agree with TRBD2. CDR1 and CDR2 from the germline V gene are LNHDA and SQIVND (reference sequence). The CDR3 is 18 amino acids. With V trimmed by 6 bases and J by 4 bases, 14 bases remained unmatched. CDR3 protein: CASRPPGLAGSEADTQYF. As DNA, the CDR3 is TGTGCCAGTAGGCCCCCCGGACTAGCGGGGTCTGAGGCAGATACGCAGTATTTT.